This TCR beta chain was retrieved from a study of T cells in Graves' hyperthyroidism and ophthalmopathy. RNA transcripts served as the template for amplifying TCR beta CDR3 regions. HTBI primers were the set used in a first-round RT-PCR of the TCR CDR3. From the multiplex PCR reads, TCRdb called clonotypes with MiXCR, one entry per CDR3 protein. The sample holds more than 500,000 distinct CDR3 sequences; 15% to 20% are singletons and the top ten take around 4%. Germline V lookup: CDR1 MNHEY, CDR2 SVGEGT. The ends were cut back, 9 bases at V and 6 bases at J, with 14 bases in the middle. The CDR3 spans 12 residues. Investigators excluded patients with uncontrolled infection, other autoimmune disease, pregnancy or lactation.

The receptor's source is a woman in her twenties or thirties with Graves' hyperthyroidism. Source material: blood. The V call is TRBV6-2 or TRBV6-3, the J call TRBJ1-2; D gene uncertain. The CDR3, as DNA: TGTGCCAGTTCGGAGTTCCCTGATGGCTACACCTTC. As protein: CASSEFPDGYTF.